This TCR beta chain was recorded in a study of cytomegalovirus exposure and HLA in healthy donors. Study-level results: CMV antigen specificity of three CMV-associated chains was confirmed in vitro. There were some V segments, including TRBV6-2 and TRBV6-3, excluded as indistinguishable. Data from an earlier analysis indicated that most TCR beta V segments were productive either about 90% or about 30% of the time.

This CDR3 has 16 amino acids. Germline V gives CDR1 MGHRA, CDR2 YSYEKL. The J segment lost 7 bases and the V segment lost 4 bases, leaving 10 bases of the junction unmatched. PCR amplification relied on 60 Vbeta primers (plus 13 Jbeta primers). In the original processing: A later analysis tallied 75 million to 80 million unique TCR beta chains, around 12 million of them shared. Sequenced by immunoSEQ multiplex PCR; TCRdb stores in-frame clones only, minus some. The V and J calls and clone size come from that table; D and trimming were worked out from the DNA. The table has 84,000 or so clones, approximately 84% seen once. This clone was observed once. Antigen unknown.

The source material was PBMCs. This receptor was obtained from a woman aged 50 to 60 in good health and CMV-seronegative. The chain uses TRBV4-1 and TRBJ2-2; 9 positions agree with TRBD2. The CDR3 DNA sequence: TGCGCCAGCAGCCCGCTAGCGGGAATGCTCAGCGGGGAGCTGTTTTTT. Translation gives CASSPLAGMLSGELFF.